This TCR beta chain was recovered during a study of T cell responses to AZD1222 COVID-19 vaccine. The wider study: Pooled in the analysis were second doses at about 4 or about 12 weeks. Study-wide points: Just 5 to 7 AZD1222 recipients were seropositive at baseline. Rises in breadth and depth of Spike-specific TCRs came after two AZD1222 doses. Clonal diversity was possibly underestimated, and white British individuals and females predominated among donors.

For this clone: Its antigen is not identified.

Assay: immunoSEQ multiplex PCR; the TCRdb copy retains only in-frame clones and omits some. The data hold 110,000 to 150,000 clones, with 80% to 90% observed a single time. Trimming cost V 7 bases and J 4 bases, with 11 bases left between them. CDR3 size: 13 residues. CDR1 is SNHLY and CDR2 is FYNNEI in the germline V gene. V usage is TRBV2 and J usage is TRBJ2-1; TRBD1 might be the D (6 bases). This sample comprised peripheral blood, obtained on day 0 of AZD1222 vaccination. The receptor was derived from an adult in good health. The CDR3 DNA is TGTGCCAGCAACCCGGACAGTTACAATGAGCAGTTCTTC. Protein product: CASNPDSYNEQFF.